Below, 18 T cell receptor beta chains from the same sample are listed, as sequenced in a study of blood T cell repertoires in COVID-19. Assay: immunoSEQ multiplex PCR; the TCRdb copy retains only in-frame clones and omits some. The sample lists around 480,000 clones, around 88% occurring once. Sequenced material: peripheral blood. These receptor sequences come from a woman aged 50 to 60 with COVID-19, enrolled during active disease.

The V and J genes are TRBV13 and TRBJ2-5, with TRBD1 as a possible D gene (6 bases). V gave up 5 bases and J gave up 1 base, with 11 bases separating them. The CDR3 is made up of 14 amino acids. Germline V gives CDR1 PRHDT, CDR2 FYEKMQ (reference sequence). The CDR3 sequence is CASSPDSFQETQYF. The CDR3 DNA reads TGTGCCAGCAGCCCGGACAGCTTCCAAGAGACCCAGTACTTC. Full variable domain (missing parts from reference TRBV13 and TRBJ2-5): AAGVIQSPRHLIKEKRETATLKCYPIPRHDTVYWYQQGPGQDPQFLISFYEKMQSDKGSIPDRFSAQQFSDYHSELNMSSLELGDSALYFCASSPDSFQETQYFGPGTRLLVL.

In this sample, this clone turned up a few times. The chain uses TRBV19 and TRBJ2-7; a possible D gene is TRBD1 (6 bases). The V and J ends lost 6 bases and 1 base respectively, with 13 bases between them. Germline V gene lookup returns CDR1 LNHDA and CDR2 SQIVND (reference sequence). This CDR3 region has 14 residues. CDR3 nucleotide sequence: TGTGCCAGTAGCAAACCCGGGACATCCTACGAGCAGTACTTC. It specifies CASSKPGTSYEQYF.

The V and J genes are TRBV5-1 and TRBJ2-2; 7 bases align to TRBD2. In germline, CDR1 is SGHRS, CDR2 YFSETQ. The J segment lost 4 bases and the V segment lost 7 bases, leaving 10 bases of the junction unmatched. There are 15 residues in the CDR3. The CDR3 DNA is TGCGCCAGCGGGGCCGGGGAGGGACTCACCGGGGAGCTGTTTTTT. Its protein product is CASGAGEGLTGELFF.

For this clone: Other DNA sequences in this specimen translate into the identical CDR3. The chain recombines TRBV16 with TRBJ1-1; D ambiguous. The V end lost 2 bases, the J end lost 0 bases, and 4 bases lay between the germline ends. CDR3 size: 13 residues. The V gene's germline CDR1 is KGHSY and CDR2 FQNENV. The DNA for the CDR3 is TGTGCCAGCAGCCAACTAGTGAACACTGAAGCTTTCTTT. It is translated as CASSQLVNTEAFF.

This rearrangement joins TRBV6-5 to TRBJ1-2, with D perhaps TRBD1 (5 bases). V shed 6 bases and J shed 7 bases, with 12 bases lying between them. The CDR3 contains 12 residues. The germline V gene has CDR1 MNHEY and CDR2 SVGAGI. CDR3 sequence (DNA): TGTGCCAGCAGCTTCCAGGGCTTTGGCTACACCTTC. Translation: CASSFQGFGYTF.

V and J are TRBV9 and TRBJ2-3; TRBD2 aligns across 16 bases. The CDR3 spans 18 residues. Germline V gene sequence: CDR1 SGDLS, CDR2 YYNGEE. V trimming: 3 bases; J trimming: 4 bases; junction bases outside the gene matches: 8. The CDR3 is CASSEGLAGGIGADTQYF. Written as DNA, the CDR3 is TGTGCCAGCAGCGAGGGACTAGCGGGGGGGATTGGCGCAGATACGCAGTATTTT.

The V and J genes are TRBV12-3 or TRBV12-4 and TRBJ1-1; no firm D call. V dropped 5 bases and J dropped 8 bases, with 12 bases sitting between them. The CDR3 is 12 amino acids. The CDR3 nucleotides are TGTGCCAGCAGTCACCCACGCGAGGAAGCTTTCTTT. It specifies CASSHPREEAFF.

The chain links TRBV19 to TRBJ1-1; D unresolved. The CDR3 covers 10 residues. Germline-derived CDR1 and CDR2 are LNHDA and SQIVND (reference sequence). V was clipped by 9 bases and J by 1 base, with 3 bases between them. The CDR3, as DNA: TGTGCCAGCCAGAACACTGAAGCTTTCTTT. The encoded protein is CASQNTEAFF.

This clone showed up just once. This rearrangement joins TRBV25-1 to TRBJ1-2; weak D call: TRBD1 (5 bases). V lost 1 base and J lost 2, with 8 bases in between. The CDR3 loop spans 14 amino acids. CDR1 and CDR2 from the germline V gene are MGHDK and SYGVNS. The CDR3 loop is CASSEFGGNYGYTF. DNA of the CDR3: TGTGCCAGCAGTGAATTCGGGGGGAACTATGGCTACACCTTC.

A few counts support this clone. The V call is TRBV7-2, the J call TRBJ1-3; 9 bases agree with TRBD1. Germline CDR1 SGHTA, CDR2 FQGNSA. V was clipped by 5 bases and J by 0 bases; unmatched bases: 14. CDR3 length: 19 amino acids. The CDR3 here is CASSLRPGTGTRSGNTIYF. The CDR3 DNA is TGTGCCAGCAGCCTACGTCCCGGGACAGGGACCCGCTCTGGAAACACCATATATTTT.

The chain couples TRBV25-1 to TRBJ2-3; 7 nucleotides align to TRBD2. The CDR3 is 14 residues long. The J segment lost 2 bases and the V segment lost 11 bases, leaving 10 bases of the junction unmatched. In germline, CDR1 is MGHDK, CDR2 SYGVNS. The chain's CDR3 is CAAGPGTTTDTQYF. CDR3 coding DNA: TGTGCCGCGGGCCCCGGGACTACCACAGATACGCAGTATTTT.

The J gene is TRBJ2-3, the V gene TRBV12-3 or TRBV12-4, with a possible D match to TRBD1 (6 bases). CDR3 size: 13 residues. V lost 6 bases, J lost 6 bases, and 13 bases lay in between. CDR3 sequence (DNA): TGTGCCAGCAGAACGACAGGCCCGGATACGCAGTATTTT. Translation: CASRTTGPDTQYF.

The chain recombines TRBV5-5 with TRBJ1-3; 9 nucleotides match TRBD1. Germline trimming cut 9 bases from V and 4 bases from J; bases unmatched to any gene: 5. The CDR3 is 13 amino acids. From germline, CDR1 is SGHKS and CDR2 YYEKEE (reference sequence). CDR3 sequence (DNA): TGTGCCACCAACAGGGGGCCAGGAAACACCATATATTTT. It yields the protein CATNRGPGNTIYF. Based on the CDR3 plus reference TRBV5-5 and TRBJ1-3, the full variable domain is DAGVTQSPTHLIKTRGQQVTLRCSPISGHKSVSWYQQVLGQGPQFIFQYYEKEERGRGNFPDRFSARQFPNYSSELNVNALLLGDSALYLCATNRGPGNTIYFGEGSWLTVV.

The chain has TRBV7-8 and TRBJ1-3, with 7 bases fitting TRBD1. Germline assignment: CDR1 SGHVS and CDR2 FQNEAQ. V was pared by 5 bases and J by 3 bases, with 13 bases of the junction left unmatched. CDR3 length: 17 residues. The CDR3 DNA sequence: TGTGCCAGCAGCACCAAGATACAGGGGCGGGTTGGAAACACCATATATTTT. Protein product: CASSTKIQGRVGNTIYF.

This chain uses TRBV27 with TRBJ2-1; 7 bases align to TRBD1. CDR3 size: 13 residues. V lost 8 bases to trimming and J lost 7 bases; unmatched junction nucleotides: 8. Germline loops: CDR1 MNHEY, CDR2 SMNVEV (reference sequence). CDR3 DNA: TGTGCCAGCCGACCGACAGGGTGGAATGAGCAGTTCTTC. It translates to CASRPTGWNEQFF.

V gene TRBV5-1 combines with J gene TRBJ2-1; the D gene is possibly TRBD2 (6 bases). The CDR3 spans 14 residues. The V end was cut by 4 bases, the J end by 8 bases, with 16 bases between. CDR1 is SGHRS and CDR2 is YFSETQ in the germline V gene. The CDR3 bases are TGCGCCAGCAGCCCGAGGGGTAGGGAGGATGAGCAGTTCTTC. Protein sequence: CASSPRGREDEQFF.

The V gene is TRBV15, the J gene TRBJ2-7; 8 nucleotides align to TRBD2. V lost 5 bases to trimming and J lost 2 bases; unmatched junction nucleotides: 11. Per the germline V gene, CDR1 is LNHNV and CDR2 is YYDKDF (reference sequence). The CDR3 has 16 amino acids. The CDR3 nucleotides are TGTGCCACCAGCCCAGGCGGGGGGCCAGCGACCTACGAGCAGTACTTC. This translates into CATSPGGGPATYEQYF. Full variable domain (rest looked up from reference TRBV15 and TRBJ2-7): DAMVIQNPRYQVTQFGKPVTLSCSQTLNHNVMYWYQQKSSQAPKLLFHYYDKDFNNEADTPDNFQSRRPNTSFCFLDIRSPGLGDTAMYLCATSPGGGPATYEQYFGPGTRLTVT.

This clone was found a few times. J is TRBJ1-4 and V is TRBV5-1, with 8 nucleotides matching TRBD1. V lost 2 bases and J lost 4; bases outside the gene matches: 1. The CDR3 has 14 residues. CDR1 is SGHRS, CDR2 YFSETQ, per germline. The CDR3 region has the DNA TGCGCCAGCAGCTTCGGACAGGGTAATGAAAAACTGTTTTTT. Translated, it gives CASSFGQGNEKLFF. Using reference TRBV5-1 and TRBJ1-4 for the parts outside the CDR3, the full variable domain is KAGVTQTPRYLIKTRGQQVTLSCSPISGHRSVSWYQQTPGQGLQFLFEYFSETQRNKGNFPGRFSGRQFSNSRSEMNVSTLELGDSALYLCASSFGQGNEKLFFGSGTQLSVL.